A single sample is the source of the 5 T cell receptor beta chains below, sequenced in a study of regulatory T cells in long-lasting Graves disease. Time point given: newly diagnosed GD, antithyroid drugs for less than 3 months. Following extraction of RNA from PBMCs, that RNA was used to make the TCR library. The TCR beta library used iRepertoire HTBI primers with Arm-PCR amplification of CDR3. TCRdb reprocessed the multiplex PCR reads via MiXCR and lists one record per CDR3 protein. Here the sample spans 350,000 to 550,000 distinct CDR3 sequences, about a sixth being singletons. These data also featured in a second study, about T cells in Graves' hyperthyroidism and ophthalmopathy.

Sequencing was performed on peripheral blood mononuclear cells (PBMCs), taken at new diagnosis, from a patient treated with antithyroid drugs. The receptor source for this set is a woman under 30 with Graves disease.

This clonotype was counted at least ten times. The rearrangement uses TRBV11-2 and TRBJ2-1; 10 bases are shared with TRBD2. The germline V gene has CDR1 SGHAT and CDR2 FQNNGV. After removal of 5 bases from V and 9 bases from J, the junction contained 13 bases not matched to a gene. The length of the CDR3 is 16 residues. The CDR3 bases are TGTGCCAGCAGCCAGCCACTAGCGGGAATGGTGGGTGAGCAGTTCTTC. It is translated as CASSQPLAGMVGEQFF.

In this sample, this clonotype turned up a few times. The gene calls are TRBV3-1 and TRBJ1-6; the D is unclear. This CDR3 contains 15 residues. Trimming took 0 bases from V and 11 from J, leaving 14 bases between them. From germline, CDR1 is LGHDT and CDR2 YNNKEL (reference sequence). This CDR3 is CASSQEGNPRTPLHF. CDR3 DNA sequence: TGTGCCAGCAGCCAAGAGGGTAACCCAAGGACACCCCTCCACTTT.

About this clonotype: One base away lies a much larger clone, so this may be a sequencing read error. The CDR3 bases are TGTGCCAGCAGCCAAAGGACTAGCGGGATCTACGAGCAGTACTTC. Translating it yields CASSQRTSGIYEQYF. The rearrangement links TRBV4-2 to TRBJ2-5; 12 bases align to TRBD2. The end of the DNA is better explained by TRBJ2-7, so the J call may be wrong. The CDR3 is 15 residues long. Germline CDR1 LGHNA, CDR2 YNFKEQ.

V gene TRBV19 combines with J gene TRBJ2-1; D is possibly TRBD1 (6 bases). CDR3 length: 14 residues. Germline-derived CDR1 and CDR2 are LNHDA and SQIVND (reference sequence). V was pared by 5 bases and J by 7 bases, with 15 bases between. Here the CDR3 reads CASSHLLRGNEQFF. CDR3 nucleotides: TGTGCCAGTAGTCATCTTCTTAGGGGGAATGAGCAGTTCTTC.

To note about this clonotype: It differs at one base from a far larger clone, so likely a read error. The V gene is TRBV28, the J gene TRBJ2-1, with D unclear. Per the germline V gene, CDR1 is MDHEN and CDR2 is SYDVKM. Trimming pared 7 bases from V and 10 bases from J, leaving 17 bases between. The CDR3 is 13 residues long. DNA for the CDR3: TGTGCCAGCACCCCATCTCACTCCTACGAGCAGTTCTTC. Translated: CASTPSHSYEQFF.